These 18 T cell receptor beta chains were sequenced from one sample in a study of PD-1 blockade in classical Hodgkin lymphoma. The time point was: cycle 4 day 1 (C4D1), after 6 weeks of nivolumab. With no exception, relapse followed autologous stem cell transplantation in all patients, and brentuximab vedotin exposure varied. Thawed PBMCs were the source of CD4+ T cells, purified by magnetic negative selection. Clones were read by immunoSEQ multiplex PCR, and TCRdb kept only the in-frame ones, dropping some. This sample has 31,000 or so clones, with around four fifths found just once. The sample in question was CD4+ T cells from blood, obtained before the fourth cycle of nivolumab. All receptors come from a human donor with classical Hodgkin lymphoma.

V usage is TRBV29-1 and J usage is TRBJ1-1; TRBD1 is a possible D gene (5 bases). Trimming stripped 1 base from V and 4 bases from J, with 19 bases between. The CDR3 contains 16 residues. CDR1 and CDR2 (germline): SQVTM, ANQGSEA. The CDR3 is CSVEGVGGDWGTEAFF. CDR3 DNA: TGCAGCGTTGAAGGAGTGGGCGGGGACTGGGGCACTGAAGCTTTCTTT. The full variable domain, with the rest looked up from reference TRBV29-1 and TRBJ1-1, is SAVISQKPSRDICQRGTSLTIQCQVDSQVTMMFWYRQQPGQSLTLIATANQGSEATYESGFVIDKFPISRPNLTFSTLTVSNMSPEDSSIYLCSVEGVGGDWGTEAFFGQGTRLTVV.

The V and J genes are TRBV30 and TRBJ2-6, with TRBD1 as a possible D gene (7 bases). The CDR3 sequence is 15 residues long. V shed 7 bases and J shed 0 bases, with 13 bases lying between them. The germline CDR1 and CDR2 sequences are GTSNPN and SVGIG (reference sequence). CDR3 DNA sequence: TGTGCCTCCGCGGGACAGCTCTCTGGGGCCAACGTCCTGACTTTC. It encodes CASAGQLSGANVLTF.

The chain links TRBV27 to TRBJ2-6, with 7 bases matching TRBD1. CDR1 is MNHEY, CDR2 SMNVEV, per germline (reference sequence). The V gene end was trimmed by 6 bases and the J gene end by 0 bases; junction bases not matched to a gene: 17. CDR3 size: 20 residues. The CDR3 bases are TGTGCCAGCAGCCCTCTCTCACTCCGGGACAGCCTCTCTGGGGCCAACGTCCTGACTTTC. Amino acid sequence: CASSPLSLRDSLSGANVLTF.

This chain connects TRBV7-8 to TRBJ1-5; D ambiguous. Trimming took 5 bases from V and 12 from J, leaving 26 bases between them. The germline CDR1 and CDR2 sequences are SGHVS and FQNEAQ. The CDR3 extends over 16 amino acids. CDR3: CASSPSRLVESWLQHF. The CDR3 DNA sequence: TGTGCCAGCAGCCCTAGCAGGTTGGTGGAGTCTTGGCTCCAGCATTTT.

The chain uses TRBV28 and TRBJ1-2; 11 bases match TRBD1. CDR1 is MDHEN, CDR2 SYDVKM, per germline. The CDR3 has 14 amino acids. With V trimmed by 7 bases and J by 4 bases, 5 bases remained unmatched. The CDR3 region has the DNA TGTGCCAGCACCTCGGACAGGGGGCTCTATGGCTACACCTTC. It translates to CASTSDRGLYGYTF.

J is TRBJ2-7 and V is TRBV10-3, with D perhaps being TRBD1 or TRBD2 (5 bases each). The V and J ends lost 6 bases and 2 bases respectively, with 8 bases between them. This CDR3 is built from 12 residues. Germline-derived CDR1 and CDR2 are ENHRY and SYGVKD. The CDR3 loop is CAIRRDAYEQYF. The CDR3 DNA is TGTGCCATCAGACGGGACGCCTACGAGCAGTACTTC.

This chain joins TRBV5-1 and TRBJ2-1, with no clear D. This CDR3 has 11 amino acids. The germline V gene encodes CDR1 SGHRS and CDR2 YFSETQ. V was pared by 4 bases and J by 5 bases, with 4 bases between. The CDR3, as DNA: TGCGCCAGCAGCGGTAACAATGAGCAGTTCTTC. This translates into CASSGNNEQFF. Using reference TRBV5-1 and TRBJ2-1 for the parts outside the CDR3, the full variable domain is KAGVTQTPRYLIKTRGQQVTLSCSPISGHRSVSWYQQTPGQGLQFLFEYFSETQRNKGNFPGRFSGRQFSNSRSEMNVSTLELGDSALYLCASSGNNEQFFGPGTRLTVL.

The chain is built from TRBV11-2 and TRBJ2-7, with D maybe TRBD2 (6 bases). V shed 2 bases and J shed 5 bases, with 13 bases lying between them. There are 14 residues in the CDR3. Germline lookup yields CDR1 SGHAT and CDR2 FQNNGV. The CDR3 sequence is CASSLSFREDEQYF. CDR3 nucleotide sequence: TGTGCCAGCAGCTTAAGTTTCAGGGAGGACGAGCAGTACTTC.

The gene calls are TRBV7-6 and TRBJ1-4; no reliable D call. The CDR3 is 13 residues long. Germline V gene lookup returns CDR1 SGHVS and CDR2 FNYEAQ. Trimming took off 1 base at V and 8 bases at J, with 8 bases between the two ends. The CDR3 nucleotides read TGTGCCAGCAGCTTAGGGCCTGTCGAAAAACTGTTTTTT. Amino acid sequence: CASSLGPVEKLFF.

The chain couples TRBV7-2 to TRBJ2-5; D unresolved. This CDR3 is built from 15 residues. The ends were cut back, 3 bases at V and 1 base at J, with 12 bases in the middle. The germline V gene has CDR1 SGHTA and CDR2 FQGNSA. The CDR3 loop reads CASSLGGTSQETQYF. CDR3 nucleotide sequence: TGTGCCAGCAGCTTGGGTGGTACCTCCCAAGAGACCCAGTACTTC.

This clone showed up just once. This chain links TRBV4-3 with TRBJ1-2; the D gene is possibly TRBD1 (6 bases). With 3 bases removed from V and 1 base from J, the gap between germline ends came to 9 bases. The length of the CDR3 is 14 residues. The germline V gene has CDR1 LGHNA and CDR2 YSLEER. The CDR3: CASSQGARNYGYTF. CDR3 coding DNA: TGCGCCAGCAGCCAGGGGGCCCGTAACTATGGCTACACCTTC.

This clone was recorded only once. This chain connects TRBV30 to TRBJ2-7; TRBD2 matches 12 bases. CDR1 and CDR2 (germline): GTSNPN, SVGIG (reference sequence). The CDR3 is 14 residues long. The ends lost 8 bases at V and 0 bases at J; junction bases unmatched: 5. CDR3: CAGRTSGASYEQYF. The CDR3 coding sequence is TGTGCCGGAAGGACTAGCGGGGCCTCCTACGAGCAGTACTTC. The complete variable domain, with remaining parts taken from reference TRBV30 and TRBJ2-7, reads SQTIHQWPATLVQPVGSPLSLECTVEGTSNPNLYWYRQAAGRGLQLLFYSVGIGQISSEVPQNLSASRPQDRQFILSSKKLLLSDSGFYLCAGRTSGASYEQYFGPGTRLTVT.

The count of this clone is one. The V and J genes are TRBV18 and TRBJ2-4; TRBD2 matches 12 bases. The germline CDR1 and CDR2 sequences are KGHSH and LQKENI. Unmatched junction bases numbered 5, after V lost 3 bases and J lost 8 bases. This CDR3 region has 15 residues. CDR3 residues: CASSPVLAGGHIQYF. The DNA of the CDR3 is TGTGCCAGCTCACCCGTACTAGCGGGGGGACACATTCAGTACTTC. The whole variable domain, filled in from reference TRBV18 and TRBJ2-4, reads NAGVMQNPRHLVRRRGQEARLRCSPMKGHSHVYWYRQLPEEGLKFMVYLQKENIIDESGMPKERFSAEFPKEGPSILRIQQVVRGDSAAYFCASSPVLAGGHIQYFGAGTRLSVL.

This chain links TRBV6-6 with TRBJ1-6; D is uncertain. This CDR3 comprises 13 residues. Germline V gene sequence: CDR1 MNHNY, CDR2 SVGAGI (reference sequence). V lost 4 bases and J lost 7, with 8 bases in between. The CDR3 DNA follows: TGTGCCAGCAGTTTTGGAGAAAATTCACCCCTCCACTTT. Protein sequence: CASSFGENSPLHF.

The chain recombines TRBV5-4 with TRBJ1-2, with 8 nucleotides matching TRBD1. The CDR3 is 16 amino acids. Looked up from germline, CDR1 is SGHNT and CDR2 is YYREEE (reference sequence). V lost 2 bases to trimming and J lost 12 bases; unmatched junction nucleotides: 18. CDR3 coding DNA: TGTGCCAGCAGCTTACAGGGGGTGGCGGCTTCTTTGCGGGACACCTTC. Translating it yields CASSLQGVAASLRDTF.

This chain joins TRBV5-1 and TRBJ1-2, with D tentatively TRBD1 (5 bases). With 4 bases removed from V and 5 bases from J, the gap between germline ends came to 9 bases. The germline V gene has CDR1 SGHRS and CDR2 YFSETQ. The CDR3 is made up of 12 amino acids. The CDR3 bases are TGCGCCAGCAGCCAAGGGGAATATGGCTACACCTTC. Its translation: CASSQGEYGYTF.

The CDR3 DNA is TGTGCCATCAGTGAAGAGCGGAGCTCCACAGATACGCAGTATTTT. Protein sequence: CAISEERSSTDTQYF. V is TRBV10-3 and J is TRBJ2-3, with a tentative D call TRBD2 (5 bases). The CDR3 is made up of 15 amino acids. V shed 3 bases and J shed 2 bases, with 12 bases lying between them. The germline gives CDR1 ENHRY, CDR2 SYGVKD.

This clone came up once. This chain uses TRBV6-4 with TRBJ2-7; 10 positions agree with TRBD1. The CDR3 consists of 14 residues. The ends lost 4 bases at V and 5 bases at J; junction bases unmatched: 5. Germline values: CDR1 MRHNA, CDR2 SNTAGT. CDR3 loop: CASSVGTGADEQYF. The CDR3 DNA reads TGTGCCAGCAGTGTTGGGACAGGGGCGGACGAGCAGTACTTC.